The next 17 T cell receptor beta chains were all read from a single sample in a study of blood T cell repertoires in COVID-19. Generated by immunoSEQ multiplex PCR, the TCRdb table keeps only in-frame clones and is missing some. The data hold approximately 150,000 clones, with roughly 90% observed a single time. Sequencing was carried out using peripheral blood. Every receptor here comes from a man between 60 and 75 years old with active or convalescent COVID-19.

This chain joins TRBV18 and TRBJ1-2; TRBD1 matches 9 bases. V dropped 2 bases and J dropped 2; count of bases not matched to a gene: 15. The CDR3 totals 19 residues. The V gene's germline CDR1 is KGHSH and CDR2 LQKENI. This chain's CDR3 is CASSPTVVTGGDMNYGYTF. The DNA for the CDR3 is TGTGCCAGCTCACCAACGGTAGTAACAGGGGGCGATATGAACTATGGCTACACCTTC.

The chain is built from TRBV6-2 or TRBV6-3 and TRBJ2-7, with D perhaps TRBD1 (6 bases). V gave up 4 bases and J gave up 3 bases, with 16 bases separating them. This CDR3 region has 15 residues. CDR1 MNHEY and CDR2 SVGEGT come from the germline V gene. Here the CDR3 reads CASSSEDSPGYEQYF. Here the CDR3 DNA reads TGTGCCAGCAGTTCCGAGGACAGTCCTGGCTACGAGCAGTACTTC.

The V and J genes are TRBV19 and TRBJ1-2, with D hard to call. The CDR3 spans 14 residues. Trimming cost V 5 bases and J 5 bases, with 15 bases left between them. Looked up from germline, CDR1 is LNHDA and CDR2 is SQIVND (reference sequence). The CDR3 spells CASSALDRYYGYTF. The CDR3 DNA is TGTGCCAGTAGTGCCCTAGACCGCTATTATGGCTACACCTTC.

CDR3 region: CASSQMDREHGYTF. CDR3 nucleotides: TGTGCCAGCTCACAAATGGACAGGGAGCATGGCTACACCTTC. The chain uses TRBV18 and TRBJ1-2; 8 positions agree with TRBD1. With 4 bases clipped from V and 6 bases from J, the junction kept 7 bases outside the gene matches. Germline V lookup: CDR1 KGHSH, CDR2 LQKENI. The CDR3 loop spans 14 amino acids.

The chain is built from TRBV7-9 and TRBJ1-2, with 10 bases fitting TRBD1. V lost 5 bases, J lost 13 bases, and 10 bases stayed unmatched. Germline values: CDR1 SEHNR, CDR2 FQNEAQ (reference sequence). CDR3 length equals 13 residues. In DNA form, the CDR3 reads TGTGCCAGCAGCCGGGGACAGGGGTTAGATGGCACCTTC. This translates into CASSRGQGLDGTF.

The V call is TRBV5-5, the J call TRBJ1-5; 9 positions match TRBD1. V was clipped by 4 bases and J by 8 bases; unmatched bases: 10. CDR1 SGHKS and CDR2 YYEKEE come from the germline V gene (reference sequence). This CDR3 is built from 15 residues. The CDR3, as DNA: TGTGCCAGCAGCGGGGGACAGGGTCTGAGGGAGCCCCAGCATTTT. Its translation is CASSGGQGLREPQHF.

The CDR3 is CASSEQGGNTIYF. The CDR3 DNA reads TGCGCCAGCAGTGAACAGGGAGGAAACACCATATATTTT. The chain links TRBV10-2 to TRBJ1-3; TRBD1 is a possible D gene (6 bases). The germline CDR1 and CDR2 sequences are WSHSY and SAAADI. The CDR3 extends over 13 amino acids. V lost 3 bases and J 4 bases, leaving 7 bases between the germline ends.

The rearrangement uses TRBV7-8 and TRBJ2-7; D is possibly TRBD1 (5 bases). This CDR3 is 17 amino acids long. V was trimmed by 0 bases and J by 1 base, leaving 16 bases between them. Per the germline V gene, CDR1 is SGHVS and CDR2 is FQNEAQ. The DNA for the CDR3 is TGTGCCAGCAGCTTAGCCCCCCCTGTGACAGTATCCTACGAGCAGTACTTC. This gives the protein CASSLAPPVTVSYEQYF.

This chain connects TRBV10-2 to TRBJ2-3; the match to TRBD2 covers 12 bases. The CDR3 length is 15 residues. The germline CDR1 and CDR2 sequences are WSHSY and SAAADI. The J segment lost 9 bases and the V segment lost 5 bases, leaving 9 bases of the junction unmatched. The CDR3 DNA reads TGCGCCAGCAGTATTCCTCGACTAGCGGGAGAGACGCAGTATTTT. This translates into CASSIPRLAGETQYF.

The table lists this clone with a few counts. V gene TRBV2 combines with J gene TRBJ2-1; perhaps TRBD1 as D (5 bases). V lost 4 bases, J lost 9 bases, and 13 bases lay in between. Germline values: CDR1 SNHLY, CDR2 FYNNEI. The CDR3 runs 13 residues. Here the CDR3 reads CASSASYDSEQFF. The CDR3 bases are TGTGCCAGCAGTGCTAGTTACGACAGTGAGCAGTTCTTC.

The chain links TRBV4-1 to TRBJ2-7; 14 bases fit TRBD2. Germline-derived CDR1 and CDR2 are MGHRA and YSYEKL. V dropped 5 bases and J dropped 6; count of bases not matched to a gene: 6. The CDR3 sequence is 15 residues long. CDR3 DNA: TGCGCCAGCAGCTTCGGACTAGCGGGAGGAGGCGAGCAGTACTTC. Encoded protein: CASSFGLAGGGEQYF.

The chain links TRBV19 to TRBJ1-3; 8 bases align to TRBD1. CDR1 and CDR2 from the germline V gene are LNHDA and SQIVND (reference sequence). V shed 9 bases, J shed 4 bases, and the junction held 8 bases outside the gene matches. The CDR3 is made up of 14 amino acids. Here the CDR3 DNA reads TGTGCCAGCCAAACAGGGGGTCTCGGAAACACCATATATTTT. It encodes CASQTGGLGNTIYF.

The genes are TRBV5-1 and TRBJ2-2; 7 nucleotides match TRBD1. The germline CDR1 and CDR2 sequences are SGHRS and YFSETQ. V was pared by 4 bases and J by 7 bases, with 7 bases of the junction left unmatched. The length of the CDR3 is 14 residues. The CDR3 region is CASSATGLSGELFF. The DNA for the CDR3 is TGCGCCAGCAGCGCGACAGGGCTGAGCGGGGAGCTGTTTTTT.

Worth noting for this clone: The sample has other DNA sequences that encode this CDR3 too. The chain couples TRBV19 to TRBJ1-5; D is perhaps TRBD1 (6 bases). The germline V gene encodes CDR1 LNHDA and CDR2 SQIVND (reference sequence). V was trimmed by 3 bases and J by 1 base, leaving 13 bases between them. The CDR3 consists of 16 residues. The CDR3 DNA follows: TGTGCCAGTAGTATCGGTGGGGGGGGCAGCAATCAGCCCCAGCATTTT. Protein sequence: CASSIGGGGSNQPQHF.

The V gene is TRBV19, the J gene TRBJ1-1; 7 positions match TRBD1. The V gene end was trimmed by 2 bases and the J gene end by 0 bases; junction bases not matched to a gene: 6. CDR3 length: 16 amino acids. Germline-derived CDR1 and CDR2 are LNHDA and SQIVND (reference sequence). CDR3 in amino acids: CASSINRGSLNTEAFF. CDR3 bases: TGTGCCAGTAGTATAAACAGGGGATCCCTGAACACTGAAGCTTTCTTT.

The rearrangement joins TRBV5-1 to TRBJ1-2, with 8 bases lining up with TRBD1. Unmatched junction bases numbered 12, after V lost 4 bases and J lost 4 bases. This CDR3 is built from 16 residues. CDR1 and CDR2 (germline): SGHRS, YFSETQ. The CDR3 DNA reads as TGCGCCAGCAGCACCGGGACAGGAGGACTCGGCTATGGCTACACCTTC. This translates into CASSTGTGGLGYGYTF. The full variable domain, with the rest looked up from reference TRBV5-1 and TRBJ1-2, is KAGVTQTPRYLIKTRGQQVTLSCSPISGHRSVSWYQQTPGQGLQFLFEYFSETQRNKGNFPGRFSGRQFSNSRSEMNVSTLELGDSALYLCASSTGTGGLGYGYTFGSGTRLTVV.

The V and J genes are TRBV7-2 and TRBJ1-1; 9 bases are shared with TRBD1. Germline V CDR1 and CDR2: SGHTA, FQGNSA. The CDR3 runs to 14 residues. Losses at the gene ends were 4 bases for V and 4 bases for J; bases not matched to a gene: 4. The CDR3 region is CASSYRDRVTEAFF. The DNA of the CDR3 is TGTGCCAGCAGCTACCGGGACAGGGTCACTGAAGCTTTCTTT.